Sequencing of this T cell receptor beta chain was carried out in a study of beta chain features in type 1 diabetes (dated by TCRdb to between 2018 and 2020). Background on the whole study: Mean age, gender distribution, total cell number and subset yield did not differ between patients and healthy donors. Regulatory and stem cell-like memory subsets were isolated from only 8 patients and about eight healthy donors, whereas naive and central memory subsets came from all 30 or so donors. Across all samples, 107,917,701 sorted cells were examined, and cell number per subset correlated strongly with RNA yield. In the study, recently diagnosed type 1 diabetes patients and matched healthy donors were compared on the TCRB repertoires of their sorted circulating CD4+ T cell subsets. Points the paper makes about the study in general: Fewer insertions and more nucleotide deletions at VDJ recombination sites were observed in patients with type 1 diabetes, implying thymic rearrangement abnormalities. Because small numbers of individuals were included in the HLA sub-analyses, any influence of HLA type on TCRB rearrangement was left unresolved. Because cDNA was sequenced instead of genomic DNA, activated cells with high expression could be over-represented, although the groups did not differ in activation or CD3 levels. The naive, central memory and regulatory TCRB repertoires appeared to resemble one another more closely among patients than among healthy donors. PCR might favor shorter templates, but patient and control samples were amplified and corrected together, so any skew would affect both groups equally. Type 1 diabetes patients showed a moderate but significant shortening of TCRB CDR3 length in all four CD4+ subsets.

Each donor gave one peripheral blood draw, about 100 mL on average, collected into heparinised tubes. A BD FACSAria II was used to sort naive, central memory, regulatory and stem cell-like memory CD4+ T cells with a panel that included CD45RO, CCR7, CD25, CD127, CD95 and CD27. A purity above 95% was achieved for all sorted populations. PBMCs were isolated right away by Lymphoprep density gradient centrifugation and were stained directly, without culture. Samples were stained and sorted in pairs, with one healthy donor and one patient per experiment, so that batch effects were minimized. Including the terminal cysteine and phenylalanine, the CDR3 comprises 12 residues. The DNA shown is the 36-base CDR3, in frame from base 1. CDR1 GTSNPN and CDR2 SVGIG were looked up in the germline V gene (reference sequence). V is shortened by 2 bases, J by 2 bases, and the region joining them spans 6 bases. Of note for this clone: Which antigen it targets is not known. Base qualities were left out, and no much larger clone turns up one base away.

The entire amount of isolated RNA was reverse transcribed using the High Capacity cDNA Reverse Transcription Kit, so the sequenced TCRB transcripts were expressed ones. Deep immunoSEQ sequencing was performed on naive, central memory and regulatory T cell samples, with an average of roughly 3.6 million total reads per sample. Sorted cells were lysed in RLT buffer and RNA was extracted with DNase-treated RNeasy Micro or Mini kits, depending on cell number. To prevent cross-contamination, every cell subset was processed on its own, while patient and healthy donor samples were processed together. TCRB sequences were amplified from cDNA with the immunoSEQ multiplex PCR, producing 87-bp fragments spanning the CDR3 region. Sequencing of the amplicons was performed on the Illumina HiSeq platform. As for how the authors treated the data: PCR bias was computationally corrected using synthetic template baselines, reads within Hamming distance 2 were collapsed, and singletons that could not be merged were discarded. Reads were aligned to IMGT to assign V, D and J genes, CDR3 length, and insertions or deletions at six rearrangement sites. Within each subset, clonotype counts were normalized to sorted cell number, after which true diversity and Gini coefficients were computed with the tcR R package. The overlap coefficient, calculated on TCRB nucleotide sequences, was used to measure repertoire sharing. Out-of-frame TCRB sequences from naive cells were analyzed to stand in for the pre-selection repertoire. Sourced from immuneACCESS, this table was stored by TCRdb with only in-frame sequences that have V and J called. A share of the clones is absent; for the studies checked, an unresolved V gene accounts for under half, and the remainder has no known explanation. The V and J calls and clone size are taken from that table; D and trimming were inferred from the DNA. This sample gives approximately 340,000 clones in total; roughly 15% of them show up just once. The ten largest clones take up under 0.02% of the sample.

This TCR was recovered from a woman between 18 and 29 years old in good health. The sequence joins TRBV30 to TRBJ1-2; the D gene lacks a confident call. The sequenced sample consisted of naive CD4+ T cells from blood. The cell subset or site label on this specimen signifies: true naive CD4+ T cells. CDR3 protein: CAWSLQNYGYTF. The DNA is TGTGCCTGGAGTTTACAGAACTATGGCTACACCTTC.